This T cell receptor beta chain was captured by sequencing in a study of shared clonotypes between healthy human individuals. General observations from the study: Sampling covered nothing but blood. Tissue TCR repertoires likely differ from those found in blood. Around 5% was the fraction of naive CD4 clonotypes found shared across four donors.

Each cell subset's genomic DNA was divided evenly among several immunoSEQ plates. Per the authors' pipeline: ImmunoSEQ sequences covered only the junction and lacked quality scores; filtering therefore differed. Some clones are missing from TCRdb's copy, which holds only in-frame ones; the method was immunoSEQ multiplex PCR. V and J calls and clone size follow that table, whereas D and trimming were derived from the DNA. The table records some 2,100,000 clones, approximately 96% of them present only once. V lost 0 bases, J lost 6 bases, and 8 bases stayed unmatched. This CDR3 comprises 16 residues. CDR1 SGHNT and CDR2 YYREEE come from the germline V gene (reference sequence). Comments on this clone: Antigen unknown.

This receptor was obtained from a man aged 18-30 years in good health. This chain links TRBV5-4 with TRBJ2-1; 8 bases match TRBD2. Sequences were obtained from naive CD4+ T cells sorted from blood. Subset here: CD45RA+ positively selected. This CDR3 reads CASSLAGVAGSNEQFF. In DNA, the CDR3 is TGTGCCAGCAGCTTGGCCGGGGTAGCGGGGTCCAATGAGCAGTTCTTC.